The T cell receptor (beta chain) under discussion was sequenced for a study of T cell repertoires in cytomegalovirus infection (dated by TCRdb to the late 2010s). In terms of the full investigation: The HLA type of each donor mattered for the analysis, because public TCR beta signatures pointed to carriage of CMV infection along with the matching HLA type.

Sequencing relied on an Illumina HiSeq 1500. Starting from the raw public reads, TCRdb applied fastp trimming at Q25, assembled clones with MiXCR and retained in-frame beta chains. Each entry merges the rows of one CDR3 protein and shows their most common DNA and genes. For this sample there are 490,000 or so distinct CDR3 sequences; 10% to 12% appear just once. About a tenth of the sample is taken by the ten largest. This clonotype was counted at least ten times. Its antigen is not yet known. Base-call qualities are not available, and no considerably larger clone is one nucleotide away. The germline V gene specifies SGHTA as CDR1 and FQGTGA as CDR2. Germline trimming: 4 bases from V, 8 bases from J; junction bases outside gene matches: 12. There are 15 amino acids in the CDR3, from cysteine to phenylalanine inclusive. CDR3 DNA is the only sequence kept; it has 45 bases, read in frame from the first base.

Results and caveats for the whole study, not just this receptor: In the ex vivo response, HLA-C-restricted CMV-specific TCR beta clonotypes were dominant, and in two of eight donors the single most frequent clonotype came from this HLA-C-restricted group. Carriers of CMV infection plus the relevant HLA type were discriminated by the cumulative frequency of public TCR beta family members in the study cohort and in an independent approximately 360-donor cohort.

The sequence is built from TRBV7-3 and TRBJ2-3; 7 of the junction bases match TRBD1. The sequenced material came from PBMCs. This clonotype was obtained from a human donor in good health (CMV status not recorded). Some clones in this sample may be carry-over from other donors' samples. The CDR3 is CASSSSGQRTSTQYF. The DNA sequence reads TGTGCCAGCAGCTCCTCGGGACAGCGCACAAGTACGCAGTATTTT.